In this sample, the clone carrying this T cell receptor (beta chain) turned up many times. The antigen is unknown. The source of the sample is a study of early T cells in non-severe SARS-CoV-2 infection. V lost 4 bases to trimming and J lost 0 bases; unmatched junction nucleotides: 3. Germline V gene lookup returns CDR1 PRHDT and CDR2 FYEKMQ (reference sequence). CDR3 length: 15 residues. The TCR library protocol attached unique molecular identifiers to the individual cDNA molecules. TCRdb independently ran MiXCR on the 5' RACE reads; one entry per CDR3 protein. The sample shows tens of thousands of distinct CDR3 sequences, less than 6.5% of them seen only once. Whole-study results and caveats: Private and CD4 specificities were missed by VDJdb matching, which favored anti-spike CD8 responses.

This clonotype originated in an adult who was a healthcare worker with PCR-confirmed SARS-CoV-2 infection or an uninfected control (not recorded which). Sequenced material: whole blood. V and J are TRBV13 and TRBJ2-1; 7 nucleotides align to TRBD2. As DNA, the CDR3 is TGTGCCAGCAGCTCCGCGGGGGACTCCTACAATGAGCAGTTCTTC. Encoded protein: CASSSAGDSYNEQFF.